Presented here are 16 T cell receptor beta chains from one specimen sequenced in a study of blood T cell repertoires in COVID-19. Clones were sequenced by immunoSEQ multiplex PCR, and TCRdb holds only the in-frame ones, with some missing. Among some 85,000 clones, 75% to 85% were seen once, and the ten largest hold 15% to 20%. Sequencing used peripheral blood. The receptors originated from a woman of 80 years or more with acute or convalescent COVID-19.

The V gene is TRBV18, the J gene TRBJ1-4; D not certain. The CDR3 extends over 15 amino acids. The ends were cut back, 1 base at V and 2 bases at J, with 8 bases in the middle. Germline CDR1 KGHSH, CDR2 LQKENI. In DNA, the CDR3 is TGTGCCAGCTCACCACTAATATCGACTAATGAAAAACTGTTTTTT. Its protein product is CASSPLISTNEKLFF.

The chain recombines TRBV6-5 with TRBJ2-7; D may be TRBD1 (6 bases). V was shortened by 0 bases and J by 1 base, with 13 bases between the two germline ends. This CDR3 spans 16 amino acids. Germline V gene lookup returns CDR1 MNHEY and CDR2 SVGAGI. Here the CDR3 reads CASSYSIPDRSYEQYF. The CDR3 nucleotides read TGTGCCAGCAGTTACTCTATCCCCGACAGGTCCTACGAGCAGTACTTC.

CDR3 DNA: TGCGCCAGCAGCTTGGCCGGGTACAGGGACAAGAACACTGAAGCTTTCTTT. Its translation: CASSLAGYRDKNTEAFF. This chain uses TRBV5-1 with TRBJ1-1; maybe TRBD1 (6 bases). The CDR3 extends over 17 amino acids. The germline gives CDR1 SGHRS, CDR2 YFSETQ. V lost 0 bases and J lost 1, with 16 bases in between.

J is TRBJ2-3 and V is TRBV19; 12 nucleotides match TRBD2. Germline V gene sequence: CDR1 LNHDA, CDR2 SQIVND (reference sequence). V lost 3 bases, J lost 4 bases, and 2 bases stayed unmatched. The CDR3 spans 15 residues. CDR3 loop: CASSILAGGADTQYF. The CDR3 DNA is TGTGCCAGTAGTATCCTAGCGGGGGGGGCAGATACGCAGTATTTT.

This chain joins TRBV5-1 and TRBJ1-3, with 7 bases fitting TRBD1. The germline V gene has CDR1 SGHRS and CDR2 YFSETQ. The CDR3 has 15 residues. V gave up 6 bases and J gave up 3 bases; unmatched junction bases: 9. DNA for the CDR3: TGCGCCAGCACCCTAGCGGGACAGCGTGGAAACACCATATATTTT. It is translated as CASTLAGQRGNTIYF.

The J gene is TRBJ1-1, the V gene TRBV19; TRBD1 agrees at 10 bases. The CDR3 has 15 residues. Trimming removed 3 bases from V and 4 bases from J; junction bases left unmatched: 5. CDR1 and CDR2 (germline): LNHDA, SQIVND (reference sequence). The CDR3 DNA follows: TGTGCCAGTAGTATCTTGACAGGGGGCCCCACTGAAGCTTTCTTT. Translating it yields CASSILTGGPTEAFF.

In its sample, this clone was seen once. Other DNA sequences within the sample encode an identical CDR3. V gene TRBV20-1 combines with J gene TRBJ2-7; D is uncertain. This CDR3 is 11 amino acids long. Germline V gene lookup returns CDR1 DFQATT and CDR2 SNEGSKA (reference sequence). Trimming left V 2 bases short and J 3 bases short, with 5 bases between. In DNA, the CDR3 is TGCAGTGCTAGATTAGTCTACGAGCAGTACTTC. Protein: CSARLVYEQYF.

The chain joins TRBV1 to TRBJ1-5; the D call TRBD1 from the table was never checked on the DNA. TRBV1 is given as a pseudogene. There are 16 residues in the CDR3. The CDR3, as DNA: TGCACCAGCAGCCCCCCACAGGGAGACAGCAATCAGCCCCAGCATTTT. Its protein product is CTSSPPQGDSNQPQHF.

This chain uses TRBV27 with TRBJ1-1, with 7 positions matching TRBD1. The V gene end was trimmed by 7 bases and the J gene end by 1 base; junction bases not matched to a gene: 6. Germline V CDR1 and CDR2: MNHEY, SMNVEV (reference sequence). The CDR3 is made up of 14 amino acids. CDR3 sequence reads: CASNYDRANTEAFF. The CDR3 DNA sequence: TGTGCCAGCAATTATGACAGGGCGAACACTGAAGCTTTCTTT.

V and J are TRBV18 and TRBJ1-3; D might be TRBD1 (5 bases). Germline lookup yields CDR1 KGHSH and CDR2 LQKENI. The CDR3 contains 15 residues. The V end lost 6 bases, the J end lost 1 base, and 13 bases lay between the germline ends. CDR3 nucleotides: TGTGCCAGCTCTCAGAACCAGGGTTCTGGAAACACCATATATTTT. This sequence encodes CASSQNQGSGNTIYF.

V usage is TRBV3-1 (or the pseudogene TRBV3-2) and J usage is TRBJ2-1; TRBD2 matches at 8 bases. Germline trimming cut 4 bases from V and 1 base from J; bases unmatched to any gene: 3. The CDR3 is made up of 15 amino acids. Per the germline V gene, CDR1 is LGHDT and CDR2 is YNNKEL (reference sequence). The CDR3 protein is CASSPASGSYNEQFF. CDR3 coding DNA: TGTGCCAGCAGCCCGGCTAGCGGGTCCTACAATGAGCAGTTCTTC.

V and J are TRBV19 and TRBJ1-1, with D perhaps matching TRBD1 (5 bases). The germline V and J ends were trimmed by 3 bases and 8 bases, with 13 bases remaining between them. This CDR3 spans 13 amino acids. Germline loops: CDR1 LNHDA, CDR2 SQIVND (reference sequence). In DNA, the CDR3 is TGTGCCAGTAGTATGGACAAACTCACCGAAGCTTTCTTT. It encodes CASSMDKLTEAFF.

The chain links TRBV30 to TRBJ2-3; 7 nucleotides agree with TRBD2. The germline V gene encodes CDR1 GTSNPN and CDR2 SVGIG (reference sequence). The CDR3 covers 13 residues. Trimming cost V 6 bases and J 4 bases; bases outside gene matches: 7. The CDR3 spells CACQIGGADTQYF. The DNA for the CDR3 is TGTGCCTGCCAGATTGGGGGGGCAGATACGCAGTATTTT.

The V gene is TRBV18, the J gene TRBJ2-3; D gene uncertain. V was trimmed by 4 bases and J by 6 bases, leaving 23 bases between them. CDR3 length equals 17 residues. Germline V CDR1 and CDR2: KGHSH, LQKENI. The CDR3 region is CASSQTPTARSADTQYF. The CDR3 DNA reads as TGTGCCAGCTCACAAACCCCGACTGCTAGGTCAGCCGATACGCAGTATTTT.

The CDR3 sequence: CASSADLEGEQYF. CDR3 DNA: TGTGCCAGCAGCGCTGACCTAGAGGGTGAGCAGTACTTC. The V and J genes are TRBV6-5 and TRBJ2-7; perhaps TRBD2 as D (5 bases). The CDR3 totals 13 residues. Germline V CDR1 and CDR2: MNHEY, SVGAGI. Trimming shortened V by 6 bases and J by 7 bases, and 16 bases separated the two germline ends.

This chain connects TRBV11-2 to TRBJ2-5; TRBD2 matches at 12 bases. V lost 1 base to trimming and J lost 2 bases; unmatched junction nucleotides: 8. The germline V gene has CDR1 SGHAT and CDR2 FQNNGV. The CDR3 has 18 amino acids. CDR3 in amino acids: CASSLAGLAGGGQETQYF. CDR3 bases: TGTGCCAGCAGCTTAGCGGGGCTAGCGGGAGGGGGGCAAGAGACCCAGTACTTC.